The 17 T cell receptor beta chains listed next were all sequenced from one sample in a study of T cell responses to AZD1222 COVID-19 vaccine. Clones were read by immunoSEQ multiplex PCR, and TCRdb kept only the in-frame ones, dropping some. The sample carries about 160,000 clones, 92% recorded once. The sample consisted of peripheral blood, taken 28 days after the second AZD1222 dose. These receptors were taken from an adult who received the AZD1222 COVID-19 vaccine.

The chain couples TRBV19 to TRBJ2-1; D perhaps matches TRBD1 (6 bases). Germline V gives CDR1 LNHDA, CDR2 SQIVND (reference sequence). Trimming took 5 bases from V and 8 from J, leaving 28 bases between them. The CDR3 has 18 residues. CDR3 in DNA: TGTGCCAGTAGTGGTGGACTGTTAAGAGGGGACAATATACATGAGCAGTTCTTC. Protein product: CASSGGLLRGDNIHEQFF.

J is TRBJ2-7 and V is TRBV30; D is ambiguous. This CDR3 contains 11 residues. V lost 0 bases and J 7 bases, leaving 7 bases between the germline ends. CDR1 GTSNPN and CDR2 SVGIG come from the germline V gene (reference sequence). This chain's CDR3 is CAWSVNVEQYF. The CDR3 region has the DNA TGTGCCTGGAGTGTAAACGTAGAGCAGTACTTC.

The J gene is TRBJ2-3, the V gene TRBV5-1; 10 bases match TRBD2. Germline V gives CDR1 SGHRS, CDR2 YFSETQ. The CDR3 contains 17 residues. The V segment lost 0 bases and the J segment 1 base; nucleotides outside the gene matches: 5. CDR3 DNA: TGCGCCAGCAGCTTGGCCGGTCTAGCGGGGGGCACAGATACGCAGTATTTT. Translating it yields CASSLAGLAGGTDTQYF.

The chain carries TRBV27 and TRBJ2-7, with D perhaps TRBD2 (5 bases). There are 14 residues in the CDR3. Germline V lookup: CDR1 MNHEY, CDR2 SMNVEV (reference sequence). Trimming shortened V by 1 base and J by 1 base, and 8 bases separated the two germline ends. The CDR3 nucleotides read TGTGCCAGCAGTTTATTTGAGGGATCCTACGAGCAGTACTTC. Its protein is CASSLFEGSYEQYF.

The chain carries TRBV6-2 or TRBV6-3 and TRBJ2-3, with TRBD1 identical over 7 bases. Trimming at V came to 5 bases and at J to 2 bases, leaving 19 bases not matched to a gene. The CDR3 contains 19 residues. The germline V gene has CDR1 MNHEY and CDR2 SVGEGT. The CDR3 nucleotides are TGTGCCAGCAGTGTGACCGGGACAGCAAACCGAGGTTACACAGATACGCAGTATTTT. Protein sequence: CASSVTGTANRGYTDTQYF.

This clone occurred once. J is TRBJ1-2 and V is TRBV5-1; 7 bases agree with TRBD1. The V gene end was trimmed by 7 bases and the J gene end by 6 bases; junction bases not matched to a gene: 9. There are 13 residues in the CDR3. Per germline, CDR1 SGHRS and CDR2 YFSETQ. The CDR3 loop is CASGETGSHGYTF. The CDR3 DNA reads as TGCGCCAGCGGAGAGACAGGGTCGCATGGCTACACCTTC.

This chain's CDR3 is CASRPGTGNTIYF. In nucleotides, the CDR3 is TGTGCCAGCAGACCAGGGACTGGAAACACCATATATTTT. V usage is TRBV27 and J usage is TRBJ1-3, with a possible D match to TRBD1 (5 bases). The CDR3 loop spans 13 amino acids. Per the germline V gene, CDR1 is MNHEY and CDR2 is SMNVEV (reference sequence). Deletions cut 6 bases from V and 2 bases from J, with 8 bases between.

The chain employs TRBV6-5 and TRBJ2-2; D possibly corresponds to TRBD1 (5 bases). Trimming pared 2 bases from V and 10 bases from J, leaving 8 bases between. This CDR3 region has 12 residues. Germline CDR1 and CDR2: MNHEY and SVGAGI. CDR3 sequence reads: CASSYGAMELFF. The CDR3 nucleotides are TGTGCCAGCAGTTACGGGGCTATGGAGCTGTTTTTT.

Points on this clone: At one end the junction does not follow the germline gene, possibly because of a read error. V is TRBV11-2 and J is TRBJ2-1, with 13 bases lining up with TRBD2. This CDR3 has 12 residues. Per the germline V gene, CDR1 is SGHAT and CDR2 is FQNNGV. As DNA, the CDR3 is TGTGCCAGCAGCAAAGGACTAGCGGGAGCACTCTTC. Amino acids: CASSKGLAGALF.

This clone was seen only once. The gene calls are TRBV11-3 and TRBJ2-3; 9 bases fit TRBD1. The J segment lost 7 bases and the V segment lost 3 bases, leaving 8 bases of the junction unmatched. CDR1 is SGHNT, CDR2 YENEEA, per germline. This CDR3 is built from 15 residues. CDR3: CASSFLGTGLHTQYF. The CDR3 nucleotides read TGTGCCAGCAGCTTTCTTGGGACAGGGCTACATACGCAGTATTTT.

This chain uses TRBV18 with TRBJ2-1, with D possibly matching TRBD1 (6 bases). The CDR3 extends over 15 amino acids. Germline V gene data show CDR1 as KGHSH and CDR2 as LQKENI. Deletions cut 3 bases from V and 5 bases from J, with 14 bases between. DNA for the CDR3: TGTGCCAGCTCACCGGGGCGACAGGAACACAATGAGCAGTTCTTC. This codes for CASSPGRQEHNEQFF.

The V and J genes are TRBV19 and TRBJ1-5; TRBD1 might be the D (6 bases). Germline V lookup: CDR1 LNHDA, CDR2 SQIVND (reference sequence). The V and J ends lost 7 bases and 7 bases respectively, with 14 bases between them. The CDR3 consists of 13 residues. CDR3 loop: CASTDRFGQPQHF. The CDR3 bases are TGTGCCAGTACCGACAGGTTTGGACAGCCCCAGCATTTT.

J is TRBJ2-3 and V is TRBV9; either TRBD1 or TRBD2 may supply D (6 bases each). Trimming stripped 0 bases from V and 8 bases from J, with 7 bases between. The CDR3 runs 12 residues. Germline CDR1 reads SGDLS; CDR2 reads YYNGEE. The CDR3 reads CASSVEGGTQYF. CDR3 bases: TGTGCCAGCAGCGTAGAGGGGGGTACGCAGTATTTT.

The gene calls are TRBV7-9 and TRBJ2-2; D remains ambiguous. Trimming shortened V by 6 bases and J by 4 bases, and 12 bases separated the two germline ends. CDR1 SEHNR and CDR2 FQNEAQ come from the germline V gene (reference sequence). This CDR3 is 14 amino acids long. The CDR3 here is CASSPEASTGELFF. The CDR3 bases are TGTGCCAGCAGTCCAGAGGCATCCACCGGGGAGCTGTTTTTT.

The genes are TRBV7-9 and TRBJ1-2, with D tentatively TRBD1 (5 bases). CDR1 SEHNR and CDR2 FQNEAQ come from the germline V gene (reference sequence). V was shortened by 5 bases and J by 2 bases, with 9 bases between the two germline ends. The CDR3 covers 13 residues. In DNA, the CDR3 is TGTGCCAGCAGCCGGGACGGAAACTATGGCTACACCTTC. Its protein is CASSRDGNYGYTF.

The chain joins TRBV6-6 to TRBJ1-5; maybe TRBD1 (6 bases). Trimming removed 2 bases at V and 7 bases at J, with 15 bases between. The CDR3 length is 15 residues. Germline values: CDR1 MNHNY, CDR2 SVGAGI (reference sequence). The CDR3 region is CASSYPQGSKQPQHF. Here the CDR3 DNA reads TGTGCCAGCAGTTACCCGCAGGGGTCTAAGCAGCCCCAGCATTTT.

The CDR3 DNA follows: TGTGCCTGGAGTGTACGCCAGGGGAATGAGCAGTTCTTC. Protein sequence: CAWSVRQGNEQFF. The genes are TRBV30 and TRBJ2-1; weak D call: TRBD1 (6 bases). The length of the CDR3 is 13 residues. The germline V gene encodes CDR1 GTSNPN and CDR2 SVGIG (reference sequence). The germline V and J ends were trimmed by 0 bases and 7 bases, with 10 bases remaining between them.